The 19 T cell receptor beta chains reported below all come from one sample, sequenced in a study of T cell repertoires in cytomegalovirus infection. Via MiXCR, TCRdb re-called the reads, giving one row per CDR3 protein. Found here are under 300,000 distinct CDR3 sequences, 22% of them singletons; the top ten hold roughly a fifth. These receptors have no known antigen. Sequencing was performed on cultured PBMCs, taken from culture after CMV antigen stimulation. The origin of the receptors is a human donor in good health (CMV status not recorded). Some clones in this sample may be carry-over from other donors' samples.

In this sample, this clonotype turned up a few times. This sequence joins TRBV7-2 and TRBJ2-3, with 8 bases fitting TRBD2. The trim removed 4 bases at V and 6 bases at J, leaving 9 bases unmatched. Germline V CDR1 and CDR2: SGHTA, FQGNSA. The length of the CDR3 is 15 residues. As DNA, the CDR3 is TGTGCCAGCAGCTCCAGCGGGAGTAAGGCCGATACGCAGTATTTT. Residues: CASSSSGSKADTQYF. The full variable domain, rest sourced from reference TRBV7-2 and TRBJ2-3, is GAGVSQSPSNKVTEKGKDVELRCDPISGHTALYWYRQSLGQGLEFLIYFQGNSAPDKSGLPSDRFSAERTGGSVSTLTIQRTQQEDSAVYLCASSSSGSKADTQYFGPGTRLTVL.

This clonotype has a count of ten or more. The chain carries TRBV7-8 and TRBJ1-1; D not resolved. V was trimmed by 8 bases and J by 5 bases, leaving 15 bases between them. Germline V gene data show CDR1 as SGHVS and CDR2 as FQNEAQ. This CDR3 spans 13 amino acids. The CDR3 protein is CASWRDLITEAFF. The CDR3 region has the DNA TGTGCCAGCTGGAGGGATTTGATTACTGAAGCTTTCTTT.

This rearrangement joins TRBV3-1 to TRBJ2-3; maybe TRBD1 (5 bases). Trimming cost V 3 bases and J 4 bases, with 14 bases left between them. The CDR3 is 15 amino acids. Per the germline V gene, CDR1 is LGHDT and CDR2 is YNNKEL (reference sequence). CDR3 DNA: TGTGCCAGCAGCCATCAAACAGGATGGCCAGATACGCAGTATTTT. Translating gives CASSHQTGWPDTQYF.

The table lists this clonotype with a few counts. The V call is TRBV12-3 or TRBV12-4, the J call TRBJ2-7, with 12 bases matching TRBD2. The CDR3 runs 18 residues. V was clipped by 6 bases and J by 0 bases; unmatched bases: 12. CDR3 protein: CASSLGLAGGTTSYEQYF. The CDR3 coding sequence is TGTGCCAGCAGCCTAGGCCTAGCGGGAGGGACGACCTCCTACGAGCAGTACTTC.

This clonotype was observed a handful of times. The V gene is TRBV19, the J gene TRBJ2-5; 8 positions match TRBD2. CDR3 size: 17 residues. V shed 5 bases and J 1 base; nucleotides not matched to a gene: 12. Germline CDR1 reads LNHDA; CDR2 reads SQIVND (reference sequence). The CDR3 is CASSALSAGGPQETQYF. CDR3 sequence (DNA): TGTGCCAGTAGTGCCCTTAGCGCGGGAGGCCCCCAAGAGACCCAGTACTTC.

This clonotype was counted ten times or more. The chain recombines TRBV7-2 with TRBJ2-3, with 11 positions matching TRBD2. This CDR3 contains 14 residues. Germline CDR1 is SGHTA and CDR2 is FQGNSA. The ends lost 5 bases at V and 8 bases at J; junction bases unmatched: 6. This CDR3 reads CASSPSGRWGTQYF. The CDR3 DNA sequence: TGTGCCAGCAGCCCTAGCGGGAGGTGGGGTACGCAGTATTTT.

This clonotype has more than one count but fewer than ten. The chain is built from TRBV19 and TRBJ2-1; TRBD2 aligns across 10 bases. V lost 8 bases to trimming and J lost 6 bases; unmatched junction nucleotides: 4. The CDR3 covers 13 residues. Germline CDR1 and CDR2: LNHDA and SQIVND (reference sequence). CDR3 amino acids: CASETSGLNEQFF. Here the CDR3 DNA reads TGTGCCAGTGAGACTAGCGGGCTCAATGAGCAGTTCTTC.

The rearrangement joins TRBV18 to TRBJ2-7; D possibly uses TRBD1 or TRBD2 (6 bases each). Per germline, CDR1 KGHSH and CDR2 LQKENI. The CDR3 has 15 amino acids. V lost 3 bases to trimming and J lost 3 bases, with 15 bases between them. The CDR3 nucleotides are TGTGCCAGCTCACCCCGGGGGCGCGAAGGCTACGAGCAGTACTTC. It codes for CASSPRGREGYEQYF. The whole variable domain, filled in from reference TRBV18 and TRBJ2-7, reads NAGVMQNPRHLVRRRGQEARLRCSPMKGHSHVYWYRQLPEEGLKFMVYLQKENIIDESGMPKERFSAEFPKEGPSILRIQQVVRGDSAAYFCASSPRGREGYEQYFGPGTRLTVT.

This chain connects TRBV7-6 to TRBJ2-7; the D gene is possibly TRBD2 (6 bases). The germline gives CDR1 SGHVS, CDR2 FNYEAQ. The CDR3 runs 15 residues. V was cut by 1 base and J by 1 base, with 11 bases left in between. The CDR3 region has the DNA TGTGCCAGCAGCTTAGGGGGGGTAGGATCCTACGAGCAGTACTTC. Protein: CASSLGGVGSYEQYF.

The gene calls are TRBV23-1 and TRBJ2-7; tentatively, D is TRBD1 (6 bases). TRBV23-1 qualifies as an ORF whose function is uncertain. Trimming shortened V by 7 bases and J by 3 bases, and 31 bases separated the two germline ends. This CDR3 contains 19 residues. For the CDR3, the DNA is TGCGCCAGCATTTCGGATCTGGGGGCCCCTGAAGCGGAACACTACGAGCAGTACGTC. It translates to CASISDLGAPEAEHYEQYV.

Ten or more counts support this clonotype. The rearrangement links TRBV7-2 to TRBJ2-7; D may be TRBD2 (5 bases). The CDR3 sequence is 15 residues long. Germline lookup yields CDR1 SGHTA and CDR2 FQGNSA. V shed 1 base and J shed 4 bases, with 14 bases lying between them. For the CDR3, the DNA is TGTGCCAGCAGCTTAGGAGTCACCGCGGGTTACGAGCAGTACTTC. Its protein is CASSLGVTAGYEQYF.

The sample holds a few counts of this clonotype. CDR3 DNA sequence: TGTGCCAGCAGCTTAGGGGGAGGTACCGAAAGCTCCTACGAGCAGTACGTC. Amino acid sequence: CASSLGGGTESSYEQYV. The J gene is TRBJ2-7, the V gene TRBV11-2; possibly TRBD2 for D (6 bases). Germline loops: CDR1 SGHAT, CDR2 FQNNGV. Trimming shortened V by 1 base and J by 0 bases, and 16 bases separated the two germline ends. The CDR3 totals 17 residues.

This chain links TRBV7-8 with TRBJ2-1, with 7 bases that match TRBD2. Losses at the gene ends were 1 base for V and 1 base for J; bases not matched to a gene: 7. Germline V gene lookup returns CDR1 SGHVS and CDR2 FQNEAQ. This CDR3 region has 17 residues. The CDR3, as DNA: TGTGCCAGCAGCTTAGGGGGCGGGAGCGGGTCCTACAATGAGCAGTTCTTC. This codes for CASSLGGGSGSYNEQFF.

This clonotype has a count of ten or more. The CDR3 sequence is CASSLGGERPQHF. The CDR3 DNA sequence: TGTGCCAGCAGCTTAGGGGGCGAGCGGCCCCAGCATTTT. This chain uses TRBV7-2 with TRBJ1-5, with D maybe TRBD1 (5 bases). CDR1 SGHTA and CDR2 FQGNSA come from the germline V gene. V gave up 1 base and J gave up 9 bases, with 10 bases separating them. This CDR3 is 13 amino acids long.

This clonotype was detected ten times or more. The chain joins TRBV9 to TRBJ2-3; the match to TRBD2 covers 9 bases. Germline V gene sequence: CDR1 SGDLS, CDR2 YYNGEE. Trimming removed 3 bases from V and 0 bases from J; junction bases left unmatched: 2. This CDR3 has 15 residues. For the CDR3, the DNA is TGTGCCAGCAGCGGGACTAGCGCTAGCACAGATACGCAGTATTTT. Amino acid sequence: CASSGTSASTDTQYF.

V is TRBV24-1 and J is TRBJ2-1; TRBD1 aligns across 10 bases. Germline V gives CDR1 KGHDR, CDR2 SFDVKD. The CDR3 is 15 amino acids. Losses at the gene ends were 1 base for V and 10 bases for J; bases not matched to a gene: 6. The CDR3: CATSDFPGQGKEQFF. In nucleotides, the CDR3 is TGTGCCACCAGTGATTTCCCGGGACAGGGGAAAGAGCAGTTCTTC.

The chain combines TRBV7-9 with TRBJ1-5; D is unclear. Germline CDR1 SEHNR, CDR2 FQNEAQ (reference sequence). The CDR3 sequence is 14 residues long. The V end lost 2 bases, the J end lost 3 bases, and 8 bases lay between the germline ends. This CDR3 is CASSLLENNQPQHF. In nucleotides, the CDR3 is TGTGCCAGCAGCTTATTGGAGAACAATCAGCCCCAGCATTTT.

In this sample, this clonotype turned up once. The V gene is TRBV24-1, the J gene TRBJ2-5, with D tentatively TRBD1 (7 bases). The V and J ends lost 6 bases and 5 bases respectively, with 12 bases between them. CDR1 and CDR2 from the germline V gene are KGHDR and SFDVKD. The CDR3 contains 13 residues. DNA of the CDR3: TGTGCCACCAGTTGGGCAGGGGGGGAGACCCAGTACTTC. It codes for CATSWAGGETQYF.

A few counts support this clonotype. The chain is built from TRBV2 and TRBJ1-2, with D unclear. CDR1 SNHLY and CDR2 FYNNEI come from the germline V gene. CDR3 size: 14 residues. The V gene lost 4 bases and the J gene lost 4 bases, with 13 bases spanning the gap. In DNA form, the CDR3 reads TGTGCCAGCAGTGTTCGCGGCAGCTTCTATGGCTACACCTTC. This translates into CASSVRGSFYGYTF.